This record looks at one T cell receptor (beta chain) sequence and its context. Its antigen is not yet known. Base qualities were left out, and no much larger clone turns up one base away. TCR beta chain CDR3 regions were sequenced from genomic DNA using the immunoSEQ assay. Rearranged VDJ segments were amplified with primers that anneal to V and J segments. Regarding the original processing steps: The ImmunoSeq Analyzer software was used to calculate clonality and richness metrics. Fisher's exact test, supplemented by a beta-binomial method for added stringency, was applied to identify differentially abundant clones between regions. TCRdb holds this immuneACCESS table with in-frame rearrangements only. Some clones are missing; in checked studies, unresolved V genes explain under half, and the rest has no known cause. V, J and clone size reflect that table, while D and trimming were determined from the DNA. The sample table contains 6,000 to 7,000 clones; only one count was recorded for roughly half of them. More than 11% of the sample goes to the ten largest clones.

Samples labelled H came from distinct, geographically separated regions of the hepatocellular carcinoma nodule. Early-stage hepatocellular carcinoma was present in all patients, and no therapy was administered to any patient before surgical resection. None of the sampled areas showed macroscopic evidence of necrosis or hemorrhage. Multiple regions from two patients were subjected to TCR sequencing (ImmunoSeq). Frozen resection tissue samples were collected at least 1 cm apart from each other. The DNeasy blood and tissue kit was used to extract genomic DNA from bulk tissue. The entry originates in a study of intratumoral heterogeneity in liver cancer. Describing the broader study: In the full approximately 15-patient cohort, the median age was roughly 60 years and the majority of patients were male. The study combined RNA-seq, DNA sequencing, TCR-seq and SNP array data from multiple regions of hepatocellular carcinoma specimens to study intratumor heterogeneity. The overall cohort comprised about 70 multiregional samples from about 14 HCC patients, with 50 or so tumoral and around 20 adjacent nontumoral regions.

General findings and caveats noted by the study authors: In every sequenced patient, tumor region b showed significantly fewer unique T-cell clonal expansions than tumor region a. A relatively low patient number and under-sampled tumor-infiltrating lymphocyte representation were acknowledged by the authors as limitations. TCR sequencing was reported to confirm the RNA-seq-based estimates of regional differences in tumor-infiltrating lymphocyte burden. Overall T cell clonality did not differ significantly between tumor regions within either sequenced patient.

The CDR3 contains 12 residues, cysteine and phenylalanine counted. Only the CDR3 DNA is retained, 36 bases long and in frame from the first base. CDR1 and CDR2, looked up from the germline V gene, are SGHVS and FQNEAQ. V loses 5 bases of germline sequence and J loses 8 bases, and the interval between the two ends is 7 bases. The sequence is built from TRBV7-8 and TRBJ1-6; a weak D assignment points to TRBD1 (6 bases agree). This clonotype originated in a man between 65 and 85 years old with hepatocellular carcinoma. This specimen consisted of tumor tissue, obtained before any cancer treatment. The base sequence is TGTGCCAGCAGCCAGGGGCATTCACCCCTCCACTTT. It codes for CASSQGHSPLHF.